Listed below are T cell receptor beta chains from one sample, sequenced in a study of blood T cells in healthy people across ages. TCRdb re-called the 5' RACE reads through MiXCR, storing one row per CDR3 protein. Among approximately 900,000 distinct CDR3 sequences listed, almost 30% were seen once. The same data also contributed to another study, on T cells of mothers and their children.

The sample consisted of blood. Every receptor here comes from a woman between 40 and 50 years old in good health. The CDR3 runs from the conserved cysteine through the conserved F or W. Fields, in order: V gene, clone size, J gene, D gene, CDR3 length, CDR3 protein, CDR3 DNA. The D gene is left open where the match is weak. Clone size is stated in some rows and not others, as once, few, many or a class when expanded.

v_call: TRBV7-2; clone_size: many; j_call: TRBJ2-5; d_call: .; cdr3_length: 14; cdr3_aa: CASSRASLQETQYF; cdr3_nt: TGTGCCAGCAGCCGAGCTAGCCTCCAAGAGACCCAGTACTTC
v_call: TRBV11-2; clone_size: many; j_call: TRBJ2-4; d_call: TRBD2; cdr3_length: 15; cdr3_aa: CASRGLEGTKNIQYF; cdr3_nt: TGTGCCAGCAGAGGACTAGAGGGGACCAAAAACATTCAGTACTTC
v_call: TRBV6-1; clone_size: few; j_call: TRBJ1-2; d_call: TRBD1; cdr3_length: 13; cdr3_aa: CASRLQGAGGYTF; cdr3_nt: TGTGCCAGCAGACTACAGGGGGCGGGAGGCTACACCTTC
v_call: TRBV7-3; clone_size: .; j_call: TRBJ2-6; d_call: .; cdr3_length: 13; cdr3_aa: CASSPRGANVPTF; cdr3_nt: TGTGCCAGTAGCCCCCGTGGGGCCAACGTCCCGACTTTC
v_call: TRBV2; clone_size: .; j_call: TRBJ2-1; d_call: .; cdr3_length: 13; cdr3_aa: CASNPAGKGEQFF; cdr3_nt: TGTGCCAGCAATCCCGCTGGGAAGGGGGAGCAGTTCTTC
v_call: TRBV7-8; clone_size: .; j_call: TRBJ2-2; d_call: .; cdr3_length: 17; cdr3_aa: CASSLGRTESNTGELFF; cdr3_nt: TGTGCCAGCAGCTTAGGGAGGACAGAGTCGAACACCGGGGAGCTGTTTTTT
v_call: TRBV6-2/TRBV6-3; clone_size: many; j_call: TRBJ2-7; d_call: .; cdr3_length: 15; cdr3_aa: CASSYSALAAGEQYF; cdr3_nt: TGTGCCAGCAGTTACTCGGCCCTAGCCGCTGGAGAGCAGTACTTC
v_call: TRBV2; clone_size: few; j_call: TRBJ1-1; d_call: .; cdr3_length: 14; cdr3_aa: CASIGVLTNTEAFF; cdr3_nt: TGTGCCAGCATAGGGGTCTTAACGAACACTGAAGCTTTCTTT
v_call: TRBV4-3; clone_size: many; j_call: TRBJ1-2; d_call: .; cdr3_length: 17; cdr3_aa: CASSHLKQGRLGYGYTF; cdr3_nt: TGCGCCAGCAGCCATCTAAAACAGGGACGTCTAGGCTATGGCTACACCTTC
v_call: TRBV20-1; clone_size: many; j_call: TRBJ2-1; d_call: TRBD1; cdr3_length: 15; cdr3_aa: CSARDLRGRYNEQFF; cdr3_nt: TGCAGTGCTAGAGATCTGAGGGGGCGTTACAATGAGCAGTTCTTC
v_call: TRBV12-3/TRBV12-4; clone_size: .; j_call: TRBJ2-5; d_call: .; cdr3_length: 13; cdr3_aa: CASSLTTNNEQYF; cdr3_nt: TGTGCCAGCAGTTTAACCACTAACAATGAGCAGTACTTC
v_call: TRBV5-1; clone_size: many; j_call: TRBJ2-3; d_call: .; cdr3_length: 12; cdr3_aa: CASQGTTDTQYF; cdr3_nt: TGCGCCAGTCAGGGTACCACAGATACGCAGTATTTT
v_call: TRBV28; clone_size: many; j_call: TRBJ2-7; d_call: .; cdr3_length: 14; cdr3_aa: CASNLQQGKREQYF; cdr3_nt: TGTGCCAGCAACCTCCAGCAGGGGAAAAGGGAGCAGTACTTC
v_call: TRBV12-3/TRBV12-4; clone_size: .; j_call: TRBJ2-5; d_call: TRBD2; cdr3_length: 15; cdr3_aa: CASSLLAGPGETQYF; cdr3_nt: TGTGCCAGCAGTCTCCTAGCGGGGCCCGGGGAGACCCAGTACTTC
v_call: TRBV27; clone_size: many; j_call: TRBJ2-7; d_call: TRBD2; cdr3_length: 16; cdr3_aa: CASSITWGLQNYEQYF; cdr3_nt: TGTGCCAGCAGTATCACCTGGGGACTACAGAACTACGAGCAGTACTTC
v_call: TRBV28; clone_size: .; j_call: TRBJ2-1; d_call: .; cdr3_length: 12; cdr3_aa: CASRPTRNEQFF; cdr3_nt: TGTGCCAGCAGGCCGACACGCAATGAGCAGTTCTTC
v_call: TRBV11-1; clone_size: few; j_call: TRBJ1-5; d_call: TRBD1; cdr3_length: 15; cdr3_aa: CASSSGTGNNQPQHF; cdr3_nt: TGTGCCAGCAGCTCAGGGACAGGGAACAATCAGCCCCAGCATTTT
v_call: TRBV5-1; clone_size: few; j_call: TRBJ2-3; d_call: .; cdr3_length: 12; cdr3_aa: CASSRTENTQYF; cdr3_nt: TGCGCCAGCAGCCGTACAGAGAATACGCAGTATTTT
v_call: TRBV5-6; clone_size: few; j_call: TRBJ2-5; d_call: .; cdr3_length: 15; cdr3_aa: CASSVMHRGQETQYF; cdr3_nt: TGTGCCAGCAGCGTAATGCACCGGGGACAAGAGACCCAGTACTTC
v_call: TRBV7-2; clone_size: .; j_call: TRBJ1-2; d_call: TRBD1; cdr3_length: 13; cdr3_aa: CASSPGQDFGYTF; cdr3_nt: TGTGCCAGCAGCCCCGGACAGGACTTTGGCTACACCTTC